The 31 T cell receptor beta chains presented below share a single source sample, sequenced in a study of blood T cells in healthy people across ages. The authors ran a second PCR of roughly 6 to 12 cycles using a sample-barcoded 5' primer and a J-beta primer mix. TCRdb re-called the 5' RACE reads through MiXCR, storing one row per CDR3 protein. The profile covers over 950,000 distinct CDR3 sequences, with less than 45% appearing a single time and roughly 13% taken by the ten largest. Sequenced input: blood. These receptors all stem from a man aged 18 to 29 in good health.

J is TRBJ2-5 and V is TRBV21-1; TRBD2 is the table's D call, not checked against the DNA. TRBV21-1 corresponds to a pseudogene. CDR3 size: 14 residues. Here the CDR3 reads CASSPSGVLRTQYF. The DNA of the CDR3 is TGTGCCAGCAGCCCTAGCGGGGTTCTCAGGACCCAGTACTTC.

This chain joins TRBV2 and TRBJ1-2; perhaps TRBD1 as D (6 bases). Germline CDR1 SNHLY, CDR2 FYNNEI. The germline V and J ends were trimmed by 4 bases and 8 bases, with 11 bases remaining between them. The CDR3 totals 12 residues. The DNA for the CDR3 is TGTGCCAGCAGTGCACAGGGTGGCGGCTACACCTTC. It specifies CASSAQGGGYTF.

The chain recombines TRBV6-6 with TRBJ1-1; no firm D call. The V gene's germline CDR1 is MNHNY and CDR2 SVGAGI (reference sequence). Deletions cut 2 bases from V and 5 bases from J, with 15 bases between. The CDR3 is made up of 15 amino acids. The CDR3 is CASSYVGGSWTEAFF. CDR3 DNA sequence: TGTGCCAGCAGTTACGTTGGAGGGAGTTGGACTGAAGCTTTCTTT.

The genes are TRBV4-3 and TRBJ2-1, with TRBD1 matching over 7 bases. Germline trimming cut 0 bases from V and 4 bases from J; bases unmatched to any gene: 6. Germline V gives CDR1 LGHNA, CDR2 YSLEER. The CDR3 contains 16 residues. CDR3 nucleotides: TGCGCCAGCAGCCAAGACCGGGACAGCAGTTACAATGAGCAGTTCTTC. This encodes CASSQDRDSSYNEQFF.

On this clonotype: At one boundary the junction diverges from the germline segment, which might be a read error. The rearrangement uses TRBV12-3 or TRBV12-4 and TRBJ2-3, with a tentative D call TRBD2 (5 bases). The CDR3 is 17 residues long. Here the CDR3 DNA reads TGTGCCTGCAGTTTTGGCCCTCCTAGCCGAACCACAGATACGCAGTATTTT. Encoded protein: CACSFGPPSRTTDTQYF.

A note on this clonotype: It may be a read error: a sequence one base away is much more abundant. V usage is TRBV4-3 and J usage is TRBJ1-2; D is unclear. The V gene's germline CDR1 is LGHNA and CDR2 YSLEER. This CDR3 region has 14 residues. CDR3 sequence: CASNQDKVLSGYTF. The CDR3 DNA reads TGCGCCAGCAACCAAGATAAGGTCCTCTCTGGCTACACCTTC.

This clonotype was seen ten or more times. This chain uses TRBV12-3 or TRBV12-4 with TRBJ2-5; D uncertain. The CDR3 covers 13 residues. V lost 6 bases and J lost 3, with 11 bases in between. The CDR3 is CASSFGLEETQYF. For the CDR3, the DNA is TGTGCCAGCAGCTTCGGGCTTGAAGAGACCCAGTACTTC.

Comment on this clonotype: At one boundary the junction diverges from the germline segment, which might be a read error. CDR3 loop: CASSLRAGLPGELFF. The CDR3 coding sequence is TGCGCCAGCAGCTTAAGGGCCGGCCTCCCCGGGGAGCTGTTTTTT. This chain connects TRBV11-2 to TRBJ2-2; no definite D call. Germline V lookup: CDR1 SGHAT, CDR2 FQNNGV. The CDR3 is 15 amino acids. Supplemented by reference TRBV11-2 and TRBJ2-2, the full variable domain reads EAGVAQSPRYKIIEKRQSVAFWCNPISGHATLYWYQQILGQGPKLLIQFQNNGVVDDSQLPKDRFSAERLKGVDSTLKIQPAKLEDSAVYLCASSLRAGLPGELFFGEGSRLTVL.

This clonotype was observed many times. V gene TRBV5-1 combines with J gene TRBJ1-2; D is uncertain. Deletions cut 2 bases from V and 2 bases from J, with 7 bases between. CDR1 is SGHRS and CDR2 is YFSETQ in the germline V gene. There are 13 residues in the CDR3. This CDR3 is CASSFGYNYGYTF. CDR3 nucleotide sequence: TGCGCCAGCAGCTTCGGGTACAACTATGGCTACACCTTC.

The chain joins TRBV7-3 to TRBJ1-6; no firm D call. This CDR3 contains 15 residues. CDR1 is SGHTA, CDR2 FQGTGA, per germline. The germline V and J ends were trimmed by 5 bases and 4 bases, with 12 bases remaining between them. The CDR3: CASSPDGLYNSPLHF. The CDR3 bases are TGTGCCAGCAGCCCGGACGGACTTTATAATTCACCCCTCCACTTT.

Comment on this clonotype: Germline is not matched at one junction end, which may reflect a read error. V is TRBV4-3 and J is TRBJ1-2; 8 nucleotides match TRBD1. The CDR3 length is 13 residues. Germline assignment: CDR1 LGHNA and CDR2 YSLEER. This CDR3 reads CVSSQTGDRGYTF. The CDR3 DNA follows: TGCGTCAGCAGCCAGACAGGGGATCGCGGCTACACCTTC.

The J gene is TRBJ2-5, the V gene TRBV12-5, with unresolved D. CDR3 length: 11 amino acids. V was trimmed by 3 bases and J by 11 bases, leaving 10 bases between them. From germline, CDR1 is LGHNT and CDR2 FRNRAP. CDR3 region: CASGLNGEQYF. As DNA, the CDR3 is TGTGCTAGTGGTTTAAATGGTGAGCAGTACTTC.

The chain couples TRBV2 to TRBJ1-2, with D possibly TRBD1 on 6 matching bases. The CDR3 covers 15 residues. V dropped 6 bases and J dropped 4 bases, with 18 bases sitting between them. Germline V gives CDR1 SNHLY, CDR2 FYNNEI. CDR3 DNA sequence: TGTGCCAGCAGCCCGGACAGCCCCACTCCCTATGGCTACACCTTC. Protein: CASSPDSPTPYGYTF.

The table lists this clonotype with a few counts. The chain is built from TRBV27 and TRBJ1-6, with 8 bases fitting TRBD1. In germline, CDR1 is MNHEY, CDR2 SMNVEV (reference sequence). The CDR3 runs 12 residues. V shed 10 bases, J shed 7 bases, and the junction held 3 bases outside the gene matches. Here the CDR3 reads CATTGGNSPLHF. As DNA, the CDR3 is TGTGCCACCACAGGGGGGAATTCACCCCTCCACTTT.

The CDR3 here is CASTPRGDMNTEAFF. Here the CDR3 DNA reads TGTGCCAGCACCCCCAGGGGAGATATGAACACTGAAGCTTTCTTT. The V gene is TRBV27, the J gene TRBJ1-1, with a weak D call TRBD1 (6 bases). The CDR3 length is 15 residues. V lost 7 bases and J 0 bases, leaving 15 bases between the germline ends. CDR1 and CDR2 from the germline V gene are MNHEY and SMNVEV (reference sequence).

This clonotype came up a few times. The chain has TRBV6-6 and TRBJ1-2, with TRBD1 matching 7 bases. The CDR3 loop spans 12 amino acids. Germline CDR1 and CDR2: MNHNY and SVGAGI (reference sequence). V trimming: 2 bases; J trimming: 8 bases; junction bases outside the gene matches: 2. Written as DNA, the CDR3 is TGTGCCAGCAGTTACAAAGGGGGCGGCTACACCTTC. Translation: CASSYKGGGYTF.

The chain has TRBV7-2 and TRBJ2-3, with D perhaps TRBD1 (5 bases). V lost 6 bases and J lost 5, with 9 bases in between. The germline CDR1 and CDR2 sequences are SGHTA and FQGNSA. This CDR3 is 12 amino acids long. CDR3 nucleotides: TGTGCCAGCAGTACAGGCGAAGATACGCAGTATTTT. Translated, it gives CASSTGEDTQYF.

V usage is TRBV30 and J usage is TRBJ2-3, with D possibly TRBD2 on 5 matching bases. V dropped 2 bases and J dropped 3 bases, with 15 bases sitting between them. There are 15 residues in the CDR3. Germline assignment: CDR1 GTSNPN and CDR2 SVGIG (reference sequence). DNA for the CDR3: TGTGCCTGGAGTCTGACTATCATGAGGACAGATACGCAGTATTTT. It yields the protein CAWSLTIMRTDTQYF.

The chain uses TRBV14 and TRBJ2-1; TRBD2 matches 7 bases. Germline lookup yields CDR1 SGHDN and CDR2 FVKESK. V shed 0 bases and J 3 bases; nucleotides not matched to a gene: 8. The CDR3 consists of 17 residues. The CDR3 here is CASSQEGPSGGYNEQFF. Here the CDR3 DNA reads TGTGCCAGCAGCCAAGAAGGGCCTAGCGGCGGCTACAATGAGCAGTTCTTC.

The rearrangement uses TRBV5-1 and TRBJ2-1, with TRBD2 as a possible D gene (6 bases). The CDR3 is made up of 16 amino acids. Trimming removed 0 bases at V and 1 base at J, with 11 bases between. Germline assignment: CDR1 SGHRS and CDR2 YFSETQ. CDR3 DNA: TGCGCCAGCAGCTTGGACGGCGGGGTTTCCTACAATGAGCAGTTCTTC. Amino acids: CASSLDGGVSYNEQFF. Using reference TRBV5-1 and TRBJ2-1 for the parts outside the CDR3, the full variable domain is KAGVTQTPRYLIKTRGQQVTLSCSPISGHRSVSWYQQTPGQGLQFLFEYFSETQRNKGNFPGRFSGRQFSNSRSEMNVSTLELGDSALYLCASSLDGGVSYNEQFFGPGTRLTVL.

This clonotype was observed a handful of times. The V gene is TRBV7-3, the J gene TRBJ1-4; the match to TRBD1 covers 7 bases. Trimming cost V 5 bases and J 4 bases; bases outside gene matches: 7. This CDR3 has 15 residues. The germline V gene encodes CDR1 SGHTA and CDR2 FQGTGA. The CDR3 DNA follows: TGTGCCAGCAGCACCGGGGCAGGGGGTAATGAAAAACTGTTTTTT. Its translation: CASSTGAGGNEKLFF. The complete variable domain, with remaining parts taken from reference TRBV7-3 and TRBJ1-4, reads GAGVSQTPSNKVTEKGKYVELRCDPISGHTALYWYRQSLGQGPEFLIYFQGTGAADDSGLPNDRFFAVRPEGSVSTLKIQRTERGDSAVYLCASSTGAGGNEKLFFGSGTQLSVL.

The chain couples TRBV5-1 to TRBJ1-1; D call uncertain. The V gene's germline CDR1 is SGHRS and CDR2 YFSETQ. Trimming removed 1 base at V and 4 bases at J, with 14 bases between. The CDR3 is 15 residues long. The CDR3 nucleotides are TGCGCCAGCAGCTTGAAAGGAAGAGGGTCCACTGAAGCTTTCTTT. Translating it yields CASSLKGRGSTEAFF.

V and J are TRBV3-1 and TRBJ1-1; a weak D match, TRBD1 (6 bases). CDR1 is LGHDT and CDR2 is YNNKEL in the germline V gene (reference sequence). The V end lost 1 base, the J end lost 2 bases, and 14 bases lay between the germline ends. This CDR3 has 16 amino acids. The CDR3 nucleotides are TGTGCCAGCAGCCAAGGGGAACAGGGATTAAACACTGAAGCTTTCTTT. Its translation is CASSQGEQGLNTEAFF.

Comments on this clonotype: A junction end diverges from the germline sequence, so it may reflect a read error. The CDR3 DNA sequence: TGCGTCAGCAGACCAACAGGGGGCTACGAGCAGTACTTC. Translated: CVSRPTGGYEQYF. The chain employs TRBV5-1 and TRBJ2-7; 8 nucleotides agree with TRBD1. This CDR3 has 13 amino acids. The V gene's germline CDR1 is SGHRS and CDR2 YFSETQ. Using reference TRBV5-1 and TRBJ2-7 for the parts outside the CDR3, the full variable domain is KAGVTQTPRYLIKTRGQQVTLSCSPISGHRSVSWYQQTPGQGLQFLFEYFSETQRNKGNFPGRFSGRQFSNSRSEMNVSTLELGDSALYLCVSRPTGGYEQYFGPGTRLTVT.

The rearrangement uses TRBV14 and TRBJ1-1, with D perhaps TRBD1 (5 bases). The CDR3 is made up of 13 amino acids. Trimming took 3 bases from V and 11 from J, leaving 16 bases between them. CDR1 is SGHDN and CDR2 is FVKESK in the germline V gene. CDR3 nucleotides: TGTGCCAGCAGCCACCCCTTAAGGGGAGGGGCTTTCTTT. Translated: CASSHPLRGGAFF.

The rearrangement joins TRBV3-1 to TRBJ1-1; D gene uncertain. The CDR3 has 15 residues. CDR1 is LGHDT and CDR2 is YNNKEL in the germline V gene (reference sequence). Trimming removed 0 bases at V and 3 bases at J, with 11 bases between. CDR3 region: CASSQDHVEDTEAFF. Written as DNA, the CDR3 is TGTGCCAGCAGCCAAGATCATGTTGAGGACACTGAAGCTTTCTTT.

There are a few counts of this clonotype. The chain recombines TRBV14 with TRBJ2-5; D remains unclear. The J call could be wrong; TRBJ2-7 is a better fit for the DNA end. Germline assignment: CDR1 SGHDN and CDR2 FVKESK. The CDR3 has 15 residues. In nucleotides, the CDR3 is TGTGCCAGCAGCCAAGATAGGGAACCCCCCGACGAGCAGTACTTC. Translated: CASSQDREPPDEQYF.

This rearrangement joins TRBV7-9 to TRBJ1-2; TRBD1 matches at 7 bases. The junction had 13 bases not matched to a gene; V was cut back by 1 base and J by 2 bases. The CDR3 spans 18 residues. CDR1 SEHNR and CDR2 FQNEAQ come from the germline V gene (reference sequence). This chain's CDR3 is CASSLVGGTDDINYGYTF. The CDR3, as DNA: TGTGCCAGCAGCTTAGTGGGAGGGACAGACGATATCAACTATGGCTACACCTTC.

The rearrangement uses TRBV12-3 or TRBV12-4 and TRBJ1-3, with TRBD1 matching over 9 bases. The CDR3 sequence is 15 residues long. Trimming cost V 8 bases and J 2 bases; bases outside gene matches: 7. Written as DNA, the CDR3 is TGTGCCAGCTCCCTGGGACAGGGCACTGGAAACACCATATATTTT. Its translation is CASSLGQGTGNTIYF.

This clonotype has only a few counts. V and J are TRBV28 and TRBJ1-5, with TRBD1 as a possible D gene (5 bases). The CDR3 is 16 residues long. Germline CDR1 and CDR2: MDHEN and SYDVKM. V was shortened by 5 bases and J by 4 bases, with 18 bases between the two germline ends. The CDR3 DNA is TGTGCCAGCAGTCCAATCGGGACTCGCCTAAATCAGCCCCAGCATTTT. This gives the protein CASSPIGTRLNQPQHF.

This clonotype was seen more than once but under ten times. V gene TRBV12-3 or TRBV12-4 combines with J gene TRBJ1-5; D not certain. V lost 4 bases and J lost 9, with 13 bases in between. This CDR3 is 13 amino acids long. The CDR3 protein is CASSYHPSMPQHF. The CDR3, as DNA: TGTGCCAGCAGTTATCACCCATCCATGCCCCAGCATTTT.